These 16 T cell receptor beta chains came from one sample sequenced in a study of regulatory T cells in long-lasting Graves disease. Combining iRepertoire HTBI primers with Arm-PCR of CDR3 regions, the authors built TCR beta libraries. One entry per CDR3 protein results from TCRdb running MiXCR on the multiplex PCR reads. The data contain hundreds of thousands of distinct CDR3 sequences, 15% to 17% of them seen just once; the ten biggest clones take up about a fifth. Time point noted: newly diagnosed GD, antithyroid drugs for less than 3 months. The TCR library was prepared using RNA isolated from PBMCs. The starting material was peripheral blood mononuclear cells (PBMCs), obtained at new diagnosis, from a patient treated with antithyroid drugs. Receptor source: a female donor with Graves disease.

In the case of this clonotype: A read error is likely here: a far larger clone is one base away. The gene calls are TRBV6-1 and TRBJ1-1, with D possibly matching TRBD1 (5 bases). The germline CDR1 and CDR2 sequences are MNHNS and SASEGT. The CDR3 sequence is 13 residues long. In DNA, the CDR3 is TGTGCCGGCAGTCTCACAGGGAACACTGAAGCTTTCTTT. Residues: CAGSLTGNTEAFF.

J is TRBJ2-5 and V is TRBV3-1, with 15 nucleotides matching TRBD2. V gave up 0 bases and J gave up 4 bases; unmatched junction bases: 6. The CDR3 has 18 residues. The germline V gene encodes CDR1 LGHDT and CDR2 YNNKEL (reference sequence). CDR3 loop: CASSQEGLAGGRVETQYF. DNA for the CDR3: TGTGCCAGCAGCCAAGAGGGACTAGCGGGGGGCCGGGTAGAGACCCAGTACTTC.

A few counts support this clonotype. A much larger clone differs by one base, so this may be a read error. V and J are TRBV7-9 and TRBJ1-2; 7 nucleotides align to TRBD1. Germline CDR1 and CDR2: SEHNR and FQNEAQ (reference sequence). Trimming cost V 3 bases and J 4 bases; bases outside gene matches: 2. The CDR3 totals 13 residues. DNA of the CDR3: TGTGCCAGCAGCTTCGGACAGGCCTATGGCTACACCTTC. Protein sequence: CASSFGQAYGYTF.

This clonotype has a count of ten or more. This chain joins TRBV7-2 and TRBJ1-2, with D tentatively TRBD1 (5 bases). The CDR3 runs to 14 residues. Germline loops: CDR1 SGHTA, CDR2 FQGNSA. V lost 5 bases to trimming and J lost 8 bases, with 18 bases between them. In DNA form, the CDR3 reads TGTGCCAGCAGCGCCGGGAGCCTTTGGACAGGCTACACCTTC. As protein: CASSAGSLWTGYTF. Using reference TRBV7-2 and TRBJ1-2 for the parts outside the CDR3, the full variable domain is GAGVSQSPSNKVTEKGKDVELRCDPISGHTALYWYRQSLGQGLEFLIYFQGNSAPDKSGLPSDRFSAERTGGSVSTLTIQRTQQEDSAVYLCASSAGSLWTGYTFGSGTRLTVV.

This clonotype came up a few times. The CDR3 sequence: CAREGSVNTGELFF. CDR3 bases: TGTGCTAGAGAGGGCAGCGTGAACACCGGGGAGCTGTTTTTT. The V and J genes are TRBV12-5 and TRBJ2-2, with D possibly being TRBD2 (5 bases). V lost 9 bases, J lost 1 base, and 12 bases lay in between. This CDR3 contains 14 residues. Germline CDR1 LGHNT, CDR2 FRNRAP.

This clonotype appeared a single time. This chain links TRBV19 with TRBJ1-5; D uncertain. Per germline, CDR1 LNHDA and CDR2 SQIVND (reference sequence). The CDR3 sequence is 12 residues long. V gave up 0 bases and J gave up 6 bases, with 3 bases separating them. The CDR3 reads CASSIEGQPQHF. The CDR3 DNA follows: TGTGCCAGTAGTATAGAGGGTCAGCCCCAGCATTTT. Full variable domain (remainder filled in from reference TRBV19 and TRBJ1-5): DGGITQSPKYLFRKEGQNVTLSCEQNLNHDAMYWYRQDPGQGLRLIYYSQIVNDFQKGDIAEGYSVSREKKESFPLTVTSAQKNPTAFYLCASSIEGQPQHFGDGTRLSIL.

This chain connects TRBV19 to TRBJ2-2; the match to TRBD2 covers 11 bases. This CDR3 is 17 amino acids long. Germline CDR1 LNHDA, CDR2 SQIVND (reference sequence). The J segment lost 3 bases and the V segment lost 4 bases, leaving 7 bases of the junction unmatched. CDR3 nucleotide sequence: TGTGCCAGTAGTAGGCGGACTAGCGGGCTTTACACCGGGGAGCTGTTTTTT. Protein: CASSRRTSGLYTGELFF.

This clonotype was seen at least ten times. V gene TRBV5-1 combines with J gene TRBJ1-2, with 8 nucleotides matching TRBD1. This CDR3 is built from 14 residues. Germline-derived CDR1 and CDR2 are SGHRS and YFSETQ. The V segment lost 4 bases and the J segment 8 bases; nucleotides outside the gene matches: 10. Here the CDR3 DNA reads TGCGCCAGCAGCCTCTCCGGGACAGGCGGGGGCTACACCTTC. Amino acids: CASSLSGTGGGYTF. The full variable domain, its missing parts supplied by reference TRBV5-1 and TRBJ1-2, is KAGVTQTPRYLIKTRGQQVTLSCSPISGHRSVSWYQQTPGQGLQFLFEYFSETQRNKGNFPGRFSGRQFSNSRSEMNVSTLELGDSALYLCASSLSGTGGGYTFGSGTRLTVV.

This clonotype has a count of ten or more. The rearrangement joins TRBV12-3 or TRBV12-4 to TRBJ2-5; TRBD2 agrees at 7 bases. The junction had 8 bases not matched to a gene; V was cut back by 3 bases and J by 4 bases. This CDR3 comprises 15 residues. CDR3 amino acids: CASSLGGSRGETQYF. The CDR3 region has the DNA TGTGCCAGCAGTTTGGGCGGGAGTAGGGGAGAGACCCAGTACTTC.

This clonotype was detected many times. This chain links TRBV6-1 with TRBJ1-1; no clear D gene. The length of the CDR3 is 12 residues. Trimming cost V 11 bases and J 1 base, with 11 bases left between them. Germline CDR1 MNHNS, CDR2 SASEGT. CDR3 amino acids: CALRPRNTEAFF. DNA for the CDR3: TGTGCCCTTAGACCTCGGAACACTGAAGCTTTCTTT.

This clonotype was seen at least ten times. The chain uses TRBV7-2 and TRBJ2-5; TRBD2 aligns across 9 bases. The CDR3 loop spans 16 amino acids. J was trimmed by 6 bases and V by 5 bases; bases with no gene match: 13. The germline V gene has CDR1 SGHTA and CDR2 FQGNSA. The CDR3 spells CASSPPTRGRVQTQYF. The CDR3 DNA follows: TGTGCCAGCAGCCCCCCCACCCGCGGGAGGGTACAGACCCAGTACTTC.

At least ten counts were recorded for this clonotype. The chain uses TRBV6-2 or TRBV6-3 and TRBJ1-1; D is ambiguous. This CDR3 is built from 19 residues. From germline, CDR1 is MNHEY and CDR2 SVGEGT. V lost 0 bases and J 0 bases, leaving 20 bases between the germline ends. CDR3 nucleotides: TGTGCCAGCAGTTACTCTCTCCCGGGTTTGGTTGGGATGAACACTGAAGCTTTCTTT. Protein: CASSYSLPGLVGMNTEAFF.

This clonotype was picked up many times. The V call is TRBV5-1, the J call TRBJ2-1, with 7 bases lining up with TRBD2. V shed 3 bases, J shed 5 bases, and the junction held 8 bases outside the gene matches. The germline V gene has CDR1 SGHRS and CDR2 YFSETQ. CDR3 size: 15 residues. CDR3 bases: TGCGCCAGCAGCTCCACTGCGGGGGTGGACAATGAGCAGTTCTTC. This codes for CASSSTAGVDNEQFF.

This clonotype came up a few times. The chain couples TRBV29-1 to TRBJ2-5; tentative D call: TRBD2 (6 bases). Germline loops: CDR1 SQVTM, CDR2 ANQGSEA. The CDR3 extends over 14 amino acids. V was trimmed by 3 bases and J by 2 bases, leaving 13 bases between them. CDR3 DNA sequence: TGCAGCGTTGACCCCCCCGCGGGACAAGAGACCCAGTACTTC. Protein: CSVDPPAGQETQYF.

This clonotype appeared a few times. The V call is TRBV4-1, the J call TRBJ1-2; D is possibly TRBD1 (6 bases). The ends were cut back, 1 base at V and 5 bases at J, with 23 bases in the middle. The germline V gene encodes CDR1 MGHRA and CDR2 YSYEKL. The CDR3 length is 18 residues. CDR3 loop: CASSQGRQFTTGRYGYTF. The CDR3 DNA follows: TGCGCCAGCAGCCAAGGTCGTCAGTTTACAACAGGGCGTTATGGCTACACCTTC.

The table lists this clonotype with a few counts. The chain carries TRBV6-4 and TRBJ2-2, with 9 positions matching TRBD1. Trimming at V came to 5 bases and at J to 5 bases, leaving 3 bases not matched to a gene. Germline V gene data show CDR1 as MRHNA and CDR2 as SNTAGT. This CDR3 contains 14 residues. For the CDR3, the DNA is TGTGCCAGCAGTACGGACAGGGGTACCGGGGAGCTGTTTTTT. Its translation: CASSTDRGTGELFF.